The 5 T cell receptor beta chains given below trace back to one sample, sequenced in a study of cytomegalovirus exposure and HLA in healthy donors. The PCR contained 60 Vbeta and 13 Jbeta primers. TCRdb keeps only in-frame clones here, not all; method: immunoSEQ multiplex PCR. The data hold around 39,000 clones, with around 65% observed a single time. The sequenced sample was PBMCs. All receptors derive from a human donor in good health.

The chain employs TRBV7-9 and TRBJ1-5, with D possibly TRBD1 on 5 matching bases. The CDR3 is 14 residues long. The germline V gene has CDR1 SEHNR and CDR2 FQNEAQ (reference sequence). V was shortened by 3 bases and J by 4 bases, with 10 bases between the two germline ends. CDR3 amino acids: CASSFSGINQPQHF. CDR3 bases: TGTGCCAGCAGCTTTTCAGGGATAAATCAGCCCCAGCATTTT.

This clone was seen more than once but under ten times. The V call is TRBV7-2, the J call TRBJ1-6, with 7 bases fitting TRBD1. The V segment lost 4 bases and the J segment 4 bases; nucleotides outside the gene matches: 1. Germline V gene sequence: CDR1 SGHTA, CDR2 FQGNSA. The CDR3 consists of 14 residues. As DNA, the CDR3 is TGTGCCAGCAGCTCGGGACAGTATAATTCACCCCTCCACTTT. Amino acid sequence: CASSSGQYNSPLHF.

The chain carries TRBV7-2 and TRBJ2-7; no definite D call. The CDR3 has 13 amino acids. Germline assignment: CDR1 SGHTA and CDR2 FQGNSA. V was trimmed by 2 bases and J by 3 bases, leaving 8 bases between them. CDR3 sequence (DNA): TGTGCCAGCAGCTTAAACTCCGGCTACGAGCAGTACTTC. Its translation is CASSLNSGYEQYF.

The chain joins TRBV9 to TRBJ2-2; TRBD2 aligns across 10 bases. J lost 5 bases, V lost 4 bases, and 11 bases had no gene match. Per germline, CDR1 SGDLS and CDR2 YYNGEE. This CDR3 is 17 amino acids long. CDR3 sequence reads: CASSRRAGGPETGELFF. DNA of the CDR3: TGTGCCAGCAGCCGGAGAGCGGGGGGGCCGGAAACCGGGGAGCTGTTTTTT.

The chain combines TRBV6-1 with TRBJ2-7; D might be TRBD1 (5 bases). The CDR3 is made up of 14 amino acids. Germline V gives CDR1 MNHNS, CDR2 SASEGT. V was pared by 8 bases and J by 3 bases, with 17 bases between. This CDR3 is CASAPSKGNYEQYF. The CDR3 bases are TGTGCCAGCGCACCCTCCAAGGGGAACTACGAGCAGTACTTC.